The sequence of this TCR beta chain was determined in a study of memory B cells and T cells in multiple sclerosis (dated by TCRdb to the late 2010s). Turning to the overall study: The study compared the TCR beta repertoires of autoproliferating peripheral T cells with those of brain lesion-infiltrating T cells in multiple sclerosis patients. TCR sequencing included a couple of multiple sclerosis patients for whom either brain lesions at autopsy or brain-infiltrating cells from biopsy were available.

The CDR3 starts with the cysteine, ends with the phenylalanine, and has 14 residues. The sequence is cut down to CDR3 DNA, 42 bases in frame from base 1. The germline V gene provides CDR1 SGHRS and CDR2 YFSETQ. V was cut back by 3 bases and J by 0 bases, leaving a gap of 9 bases between them. Comment on this clone: The clone's antigen remains unknown. Per-base quality was not reported, and no clone a single base away is much larger than it.

TCRbeta CDR3 regions were amplified from extracted genomic DNA using the immunoSEQ Platform. Multiplex PCR, high-throughput sequencing and a vendor bioinformatics pipeline were combined in the immunoSEQ assay. On the study's bioinformatics: Non-productive sequences and CDR3s shorter than 4 amino acids were removed, and clonotype frequencies were recalculated per sample. In immunoSEQ Analyzer 2.0, a clonotype counted as shared when the CDR3 amino acid, V gene and J gene sequences were identical. To normalize repertoire overlap, the number of shared clonotypes was divided by the product of the two clone-set sizes and multiplied by 1000 to give arbitrary units. The table was pulled from immuneACCESS by TCRdb, which kept in-frame rearrangements only. Such tables lose some clones; where checked, under half of the loss comes from unresolved V genes, and the rest has no known cause. For V, J and clone size, that table is used; D and trimming come from the DNA. A total of about 45,000 clones appear in this sample, approximately 80% of them only once. Approximately 1.2% of the sample goes to the ten largest clones.

Study-wide conclusions, independent of this receptor: Because clone-set sizes varied across compartments, the counts of shared clonotypes were affected, making normalization necessary.

After stimulus-free culture of CFSE-labeled PBMCs, the autoproliferating (CFSEdim) and non-proliferating (CFSEhi) T cell fractions were sequenced separately. Altogether, fewer than 6.5x10^7 CFSE-labeled PBMCs were kept in culture for roughly 7 days with no stimulus, after which the replicate wells were combined. PBMCs were labeled with 0.5 uM CFSE and cultured without exogenous stimuli in serum-free AIM-V medium. PBMCs were isolated by Ficoll density gradient centrifugation and were cryopreserved before use. Live 7-AAD-negative cells were sorted on a FACSAria III, washed with PBS, and frozen at -80 degrees C as dry pellets.

This clonotype was obtained from a human donor with multiple sclerosis. The chain was built from TRBV5-1 and TRBJ1-1; the D gene is possibly TRBD1, with 6 bases matching. Sequenced input: PBMCs from blood kept in culture. The CDR3 protein sequence reads: CASSWGLLNTEAFF. Read as DNA, the sequence is TGCGCCAGCAGCTGGGGGCTGCTGAACACTGAAGCTTTCTTT.